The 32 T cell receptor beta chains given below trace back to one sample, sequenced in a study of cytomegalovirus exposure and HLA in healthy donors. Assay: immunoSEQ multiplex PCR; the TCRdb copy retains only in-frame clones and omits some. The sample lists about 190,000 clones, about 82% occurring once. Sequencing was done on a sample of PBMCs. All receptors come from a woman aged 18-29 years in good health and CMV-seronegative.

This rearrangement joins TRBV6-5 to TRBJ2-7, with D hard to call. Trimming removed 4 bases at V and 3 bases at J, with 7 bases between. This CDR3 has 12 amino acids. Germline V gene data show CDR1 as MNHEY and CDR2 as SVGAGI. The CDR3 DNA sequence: TGTGCCAGCAGTTCAGATTTCTACGAGCAGTACTTC. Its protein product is CASSSDFYEQYF.

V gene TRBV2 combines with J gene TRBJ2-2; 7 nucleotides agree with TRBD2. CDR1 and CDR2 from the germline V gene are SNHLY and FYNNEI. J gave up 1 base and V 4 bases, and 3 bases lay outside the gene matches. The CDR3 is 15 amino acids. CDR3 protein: CASSVRGLNTGELFF. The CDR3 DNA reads TGTGCCAGCAGTGTGCGGGGGTTGAACACCGGGGAGCTGTTTTTT.

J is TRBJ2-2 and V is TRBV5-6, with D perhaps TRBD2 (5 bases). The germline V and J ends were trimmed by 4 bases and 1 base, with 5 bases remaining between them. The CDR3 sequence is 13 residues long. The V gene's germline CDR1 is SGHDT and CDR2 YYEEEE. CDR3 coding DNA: TGTGCCAGCAGCCGGGGGAACACCGGGGAGCTGTTTTTT. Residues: CASSRGNTGELFF.

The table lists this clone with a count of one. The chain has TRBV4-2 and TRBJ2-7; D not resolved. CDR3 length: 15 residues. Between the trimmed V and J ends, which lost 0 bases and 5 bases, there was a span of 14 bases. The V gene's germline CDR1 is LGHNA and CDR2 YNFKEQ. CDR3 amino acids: CASSQDTIADDEQYF. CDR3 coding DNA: TGTGCCAGCAGCCAAGATACCATAGCTGATGACGAGCAGTACTTC.

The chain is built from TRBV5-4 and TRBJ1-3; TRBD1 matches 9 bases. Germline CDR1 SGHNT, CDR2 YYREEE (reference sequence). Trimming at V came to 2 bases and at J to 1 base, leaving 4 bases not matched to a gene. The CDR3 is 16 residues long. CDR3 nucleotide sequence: TGTGCCAGCAGCTTAACAGGGGGCGGGTCTGGAAACACCATATATTTT. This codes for CASSLTGGGSGNTIYF.

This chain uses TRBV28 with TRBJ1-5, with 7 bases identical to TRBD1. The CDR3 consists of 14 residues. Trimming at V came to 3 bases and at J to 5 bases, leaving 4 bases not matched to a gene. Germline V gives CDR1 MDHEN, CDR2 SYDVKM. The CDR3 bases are TGTGCCAGCAGTTTGCAGGGGGATTATCAGCCCCAGCATTTT. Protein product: CASSLQGDYQPQHF.

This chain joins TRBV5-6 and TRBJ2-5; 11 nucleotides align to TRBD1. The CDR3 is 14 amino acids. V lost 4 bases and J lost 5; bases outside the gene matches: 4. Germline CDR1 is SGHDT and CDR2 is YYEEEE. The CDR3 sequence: CASSTGQGGETQYF. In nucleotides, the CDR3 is TGTGCCAGCAGCACGGGACAGGGGGGTGAGACCCAGTACTTC.

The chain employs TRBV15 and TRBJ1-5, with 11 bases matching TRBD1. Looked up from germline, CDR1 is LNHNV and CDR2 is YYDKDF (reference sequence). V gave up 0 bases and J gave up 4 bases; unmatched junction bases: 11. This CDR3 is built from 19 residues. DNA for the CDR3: TGTGCCACCAGCAGAGATACGGGGACAGGGGGTTGGAAAAATCAGCCCCAGCATTTT. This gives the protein CATSRDTGTGGWKNQPQHF.

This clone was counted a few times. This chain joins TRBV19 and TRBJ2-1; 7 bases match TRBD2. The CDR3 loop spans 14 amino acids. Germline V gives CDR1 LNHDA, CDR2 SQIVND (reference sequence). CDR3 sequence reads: CASGGGGFANEQFF. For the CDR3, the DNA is TGTGCTTCTGGCGGGGGAGGGTTCGCCAATGAGCAGTTCTTC.

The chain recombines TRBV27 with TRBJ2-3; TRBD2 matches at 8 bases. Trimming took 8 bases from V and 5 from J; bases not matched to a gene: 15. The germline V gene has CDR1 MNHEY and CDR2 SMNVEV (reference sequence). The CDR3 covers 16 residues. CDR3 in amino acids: CASRSVRGGARDTQYF. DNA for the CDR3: TGTGCCAGCCGATCAGTCCGGGGGGGGGCAAGAGATACGCAGTATTTT.

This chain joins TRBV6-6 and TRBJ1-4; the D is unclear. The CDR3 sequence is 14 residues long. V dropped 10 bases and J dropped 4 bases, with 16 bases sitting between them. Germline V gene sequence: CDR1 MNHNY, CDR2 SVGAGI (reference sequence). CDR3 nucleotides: TGTGCCACCGCAGAGCGTGGCGGTAATGAAAAACTGTTTTTT. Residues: CATAERGGNEKLFF.

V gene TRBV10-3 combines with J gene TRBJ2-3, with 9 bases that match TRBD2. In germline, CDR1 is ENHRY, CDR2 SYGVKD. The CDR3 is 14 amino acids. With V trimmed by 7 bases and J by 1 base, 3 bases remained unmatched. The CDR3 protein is CAIKVAGGTDTQYF. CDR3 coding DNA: TGTGCCATCAAGGTAGCGGGAGGCACAGATACGCAGTATTTT.

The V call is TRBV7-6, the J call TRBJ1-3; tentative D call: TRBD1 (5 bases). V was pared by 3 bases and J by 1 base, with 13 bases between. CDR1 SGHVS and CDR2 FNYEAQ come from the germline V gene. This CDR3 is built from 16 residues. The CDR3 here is CASSFRFPGSGNTIYF. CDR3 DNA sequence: TGTGCCAGCAGCTTTCGGTTTCCAGGGTCTGGAAACACCATATATTTT.

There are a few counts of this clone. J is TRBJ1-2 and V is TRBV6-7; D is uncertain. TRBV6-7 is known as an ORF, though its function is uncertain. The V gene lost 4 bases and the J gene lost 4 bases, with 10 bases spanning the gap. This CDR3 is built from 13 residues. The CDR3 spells CASSSYSSYGYTF. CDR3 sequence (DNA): TGTGCCAGCAGTTCTTACAGCTCCTATGGCTACACCTTC.

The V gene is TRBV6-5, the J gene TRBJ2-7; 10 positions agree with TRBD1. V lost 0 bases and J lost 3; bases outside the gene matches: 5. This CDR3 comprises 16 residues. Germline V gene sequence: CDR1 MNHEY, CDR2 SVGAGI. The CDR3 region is CASSYSGQGGFYEQYF. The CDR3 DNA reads TGTGCCAGCAGTTACTCAGGACAGGGGGGGTTCTACGAGCAGTACTTC.

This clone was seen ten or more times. This CDR3 is CASSPETSSYEQYF. The DNA of the CDR3 is TGTGCCAGCTCACCAGAAACGAGCTCCTACGAGCAGTACTTC. The chain carries TRBV18 and TRBJ2-7; D not certain. CDR1 KGHSH and CDR2 LQKENI come from the germline V gene. The CDR3 is 14 residues long. V lost 2 bases and J lost 0, with 8 bases in between.

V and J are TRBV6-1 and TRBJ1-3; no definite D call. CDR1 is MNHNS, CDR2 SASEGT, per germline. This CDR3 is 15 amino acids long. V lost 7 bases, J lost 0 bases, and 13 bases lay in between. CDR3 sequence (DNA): TGTGCCAGCACGGGAAAGGCACGCTCTGGAAACACCATATATTTT. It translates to CASTGKARSGNTIYF.

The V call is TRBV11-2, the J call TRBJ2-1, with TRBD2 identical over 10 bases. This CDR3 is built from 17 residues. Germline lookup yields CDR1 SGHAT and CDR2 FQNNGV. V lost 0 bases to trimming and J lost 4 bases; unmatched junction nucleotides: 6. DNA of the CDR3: TGTGCCAGCAGCTTAGATCTGCCTAGCGGGGGATACAATGAGCAGTTCTTC. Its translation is CASSLDLPSGGYNEQFF.

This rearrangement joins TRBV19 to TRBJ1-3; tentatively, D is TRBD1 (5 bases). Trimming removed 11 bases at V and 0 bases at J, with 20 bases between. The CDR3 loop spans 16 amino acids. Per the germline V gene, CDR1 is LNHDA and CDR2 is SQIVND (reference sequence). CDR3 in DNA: TGTGCCTCTGTGGGGCAGCTCATATCCTCTGGAAACACCATATATTTT. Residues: CASVGQLISSGNTIYF.

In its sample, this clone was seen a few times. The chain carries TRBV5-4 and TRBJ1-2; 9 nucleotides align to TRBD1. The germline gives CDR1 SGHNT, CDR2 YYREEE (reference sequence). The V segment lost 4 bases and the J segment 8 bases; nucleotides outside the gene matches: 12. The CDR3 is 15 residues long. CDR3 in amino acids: CASSPGTGITRGYTF. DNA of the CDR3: TGTGCCAGCAGCCCAGGGACAGGGATCACAAGGGGCTACACCTTC.

In nucleotides, the CDR3 is TGCAGCGTTGAAGTTGACTTGGCGGGGACGACCTACGAGCAGTACTTC. It yields the protein CSVEVDLAGTTYEQYF. The chain has TRBV29-1 and TRBJ2-7; D perhaps matches TRBD2 (6 bases). The CDR3 contains 16 residues. V lost 1 base and J 2 bases, leaving 18 bases between the germline ends. Germline V gene sequence: CDR1 SQVTM, CDR2 ANQGSEA.

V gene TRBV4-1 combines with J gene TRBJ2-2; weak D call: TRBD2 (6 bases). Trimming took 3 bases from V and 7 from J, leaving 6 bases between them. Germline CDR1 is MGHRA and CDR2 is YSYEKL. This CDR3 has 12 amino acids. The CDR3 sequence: CASSQGGGELFF. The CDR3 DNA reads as TGCGCCAGCAGCCAGGGGGGCGGGGAGCTGTTTTTT.

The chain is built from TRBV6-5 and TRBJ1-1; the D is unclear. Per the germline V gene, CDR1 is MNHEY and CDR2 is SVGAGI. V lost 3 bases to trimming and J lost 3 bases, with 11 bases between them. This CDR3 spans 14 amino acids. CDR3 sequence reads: CASSYGRGDTEAFF. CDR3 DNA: TGTGCCAGCAGTTATGGGCGGGGTGACACTGAAGCTTTCTTT.

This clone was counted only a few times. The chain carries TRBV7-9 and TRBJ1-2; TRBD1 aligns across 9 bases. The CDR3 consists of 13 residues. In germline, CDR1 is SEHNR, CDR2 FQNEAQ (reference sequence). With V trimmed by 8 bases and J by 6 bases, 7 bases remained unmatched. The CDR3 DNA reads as TGTGCCAGCGCCCTACAGGGGGCAAATGGCTACACCTTC. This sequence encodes CASALQGANGYTF.

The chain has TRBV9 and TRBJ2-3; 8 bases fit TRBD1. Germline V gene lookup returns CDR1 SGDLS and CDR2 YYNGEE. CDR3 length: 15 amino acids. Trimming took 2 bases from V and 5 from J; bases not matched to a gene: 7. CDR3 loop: CASSVTGTGIDTQYF. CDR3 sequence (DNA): TGTGCCAGCAGCGTTACCGGGACAGGTATAGATACGCAGTATTTT.

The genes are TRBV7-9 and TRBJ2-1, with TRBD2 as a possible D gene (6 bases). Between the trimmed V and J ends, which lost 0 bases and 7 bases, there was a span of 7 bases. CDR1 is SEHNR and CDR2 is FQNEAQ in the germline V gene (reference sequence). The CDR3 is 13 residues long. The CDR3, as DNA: TGTGCCAGCAGCTTAGCGGGGGGTAATGAGCAGTTCTTC. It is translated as CASSLAGGNEQFF.

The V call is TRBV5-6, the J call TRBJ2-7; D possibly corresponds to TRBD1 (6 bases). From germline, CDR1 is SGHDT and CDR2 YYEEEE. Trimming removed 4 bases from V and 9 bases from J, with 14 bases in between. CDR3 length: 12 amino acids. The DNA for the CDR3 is TGTGCCAGCAGCACAGGGTCCCTCGGGCAGTACTTC. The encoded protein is CASSTGSLGQYF.

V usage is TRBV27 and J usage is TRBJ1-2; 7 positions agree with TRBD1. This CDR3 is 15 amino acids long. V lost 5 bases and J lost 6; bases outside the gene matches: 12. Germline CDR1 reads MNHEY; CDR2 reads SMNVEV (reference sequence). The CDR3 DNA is TGTGCCAGCAGTCCTACAATGAACAGGGGACATGGCTACACCTTC. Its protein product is CASSPTMNRGHGYTF.

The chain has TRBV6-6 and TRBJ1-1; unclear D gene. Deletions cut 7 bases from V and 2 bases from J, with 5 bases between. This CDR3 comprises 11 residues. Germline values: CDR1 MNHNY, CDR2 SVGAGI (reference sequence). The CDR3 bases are TGTGCCAGCATGAGAAACACTGAAGCTTTCTTT. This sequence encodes CASMRNTEAFF.

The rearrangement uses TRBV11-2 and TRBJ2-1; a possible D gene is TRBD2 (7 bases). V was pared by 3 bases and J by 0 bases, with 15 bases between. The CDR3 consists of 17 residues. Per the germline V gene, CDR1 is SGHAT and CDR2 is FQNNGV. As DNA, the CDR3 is TGTGCCAGCAGCTTCATACAGGGAGGGAGCTCCTACAATGAGCAGTTCTTC. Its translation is CASSFIQGGSSYNEQFF.

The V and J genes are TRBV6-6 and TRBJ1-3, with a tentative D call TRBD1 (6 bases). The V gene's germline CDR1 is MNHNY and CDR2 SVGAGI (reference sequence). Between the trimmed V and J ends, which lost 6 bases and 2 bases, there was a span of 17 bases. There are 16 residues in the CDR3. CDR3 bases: TGTGCCAGCAGCCCTAGACAGGTACTAACTGGAAACACCATATATTTT. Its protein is CASSPRQVLTGNTIYF.

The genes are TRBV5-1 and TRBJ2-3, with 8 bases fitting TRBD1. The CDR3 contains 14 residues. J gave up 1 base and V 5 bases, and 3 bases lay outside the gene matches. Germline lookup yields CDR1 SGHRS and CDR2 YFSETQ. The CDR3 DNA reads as TGCGCCAGCAGACCGGGACAGGGCACAGATACGCAGTATTTT. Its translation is CASRPGQGTDTQYF.